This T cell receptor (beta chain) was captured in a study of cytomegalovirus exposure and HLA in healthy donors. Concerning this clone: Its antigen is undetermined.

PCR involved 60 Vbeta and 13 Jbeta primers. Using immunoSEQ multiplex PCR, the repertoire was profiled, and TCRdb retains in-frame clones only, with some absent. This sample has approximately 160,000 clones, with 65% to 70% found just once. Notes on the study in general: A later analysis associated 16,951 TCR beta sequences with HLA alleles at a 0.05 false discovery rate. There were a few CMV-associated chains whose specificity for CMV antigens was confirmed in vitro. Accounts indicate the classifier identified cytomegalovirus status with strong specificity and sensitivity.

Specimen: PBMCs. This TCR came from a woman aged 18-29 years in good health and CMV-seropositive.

DNA for the CDR3: TGTGCCAGCAGTTACGATGGGGGGGCCTACAATGAGCAGTTCTTC. Its protein product is CASSYDGGAYNEQFF. This chain joins TRBV5-4 and TRBJ2-1; 7 nucleotides match TRBD2. V shed 5 bases, J shed 2 bases, and the junction held 7 bases outside the gene matches. The CDR3 loop spans 15 amino acids. Germline CDR1 reads SGHNT; CDR2 reads YYREEE (reference sequence).